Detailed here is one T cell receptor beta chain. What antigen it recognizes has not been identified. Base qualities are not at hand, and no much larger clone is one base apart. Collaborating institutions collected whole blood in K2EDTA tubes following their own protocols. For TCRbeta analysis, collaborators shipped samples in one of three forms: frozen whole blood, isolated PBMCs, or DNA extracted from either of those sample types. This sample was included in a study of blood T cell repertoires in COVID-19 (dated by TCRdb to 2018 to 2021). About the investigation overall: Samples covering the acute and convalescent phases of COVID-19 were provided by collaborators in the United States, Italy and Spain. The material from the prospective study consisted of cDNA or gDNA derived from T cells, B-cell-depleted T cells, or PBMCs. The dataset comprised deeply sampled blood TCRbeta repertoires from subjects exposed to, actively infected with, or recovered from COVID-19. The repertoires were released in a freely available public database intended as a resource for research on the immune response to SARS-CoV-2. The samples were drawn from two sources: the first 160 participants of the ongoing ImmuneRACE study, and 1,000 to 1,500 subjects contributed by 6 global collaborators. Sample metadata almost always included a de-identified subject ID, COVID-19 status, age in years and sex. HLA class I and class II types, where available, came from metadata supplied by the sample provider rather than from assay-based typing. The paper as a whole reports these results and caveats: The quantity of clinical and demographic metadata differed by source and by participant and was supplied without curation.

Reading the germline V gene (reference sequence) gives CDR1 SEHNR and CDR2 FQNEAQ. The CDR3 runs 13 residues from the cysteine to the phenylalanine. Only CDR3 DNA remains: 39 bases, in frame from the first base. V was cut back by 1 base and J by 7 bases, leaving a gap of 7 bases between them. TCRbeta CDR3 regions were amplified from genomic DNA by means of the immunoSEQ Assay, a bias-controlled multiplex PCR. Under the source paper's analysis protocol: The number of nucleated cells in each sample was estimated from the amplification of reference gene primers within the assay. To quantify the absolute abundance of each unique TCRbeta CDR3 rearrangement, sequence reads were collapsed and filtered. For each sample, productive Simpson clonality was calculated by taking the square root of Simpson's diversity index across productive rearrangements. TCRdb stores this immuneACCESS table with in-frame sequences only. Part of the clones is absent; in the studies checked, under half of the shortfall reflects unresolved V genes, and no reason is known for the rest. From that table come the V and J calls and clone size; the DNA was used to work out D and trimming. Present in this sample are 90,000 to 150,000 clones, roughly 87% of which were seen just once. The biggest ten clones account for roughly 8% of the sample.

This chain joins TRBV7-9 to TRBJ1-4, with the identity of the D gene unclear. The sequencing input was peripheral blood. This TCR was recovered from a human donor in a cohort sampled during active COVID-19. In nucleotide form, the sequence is TGTGCCAGCAGCTTAGGAGGGAGTGAAAAACTGTTTTTT. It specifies CASSLGGSEKLFF.